The 3 T cell receptor beta chains given below trace back to one sample, sequenced in a study of siplizumab effects on memory and regulatory T cells. Sequencing used immunoSEQ multiplex PCR; TCRdb keeps in-frame clones, though not all of them. The sample consists of just over 40,000 clones, 70% to 90% of them appearing once. The sequenced sample consisted of naive CD4+ T cells sorted from blood. These receptors came from a human donor in good health.

This clone was seen only a few times. The rearrangement uses TRBV29-1 and TRBJ2-7; D perhaps matches TRBD1 (6 bases). Germline V CDR1 and CDR2: SQVTM, ANQGSEA. The CDR3 totals 11 residues. Trimming took 4 bases from V and 2 from J, leaving 6 bases between them. The CDR3 loop is CSVGDTYEQYF. CDR3 nucleotides: TGCAGCGTTGGGGACACCTACGAGCAGTACTTC.

This clone was found once. The chain recombines TRBV7-8 with TRBJ2-7; TRBD1 is a possible D gene (6 bases). V gave up 10 bases and J gave up 2 bases, with 12 bases separating them. The CDR3 consists of 12 residues. The germline V gene has CDR1 SGHVS and CDR2 FQNEAQ. The CDR3 sequence is CATGQGTYEQYF. The CDR3 DNA is TGTGCCACCGGCCAGGGGACCTACGAGCAGTACTTC.

Notes on this clone: One end of the junction is discordant with germline, which a read error may explain. The chain links TRBV6-1 to TRBJ1-5; D is unclear. The length of the CDR3 is 19 residues. CDR1 is MNHNS, CDR2 SASEGT, per germline. The CDR3 sequence: CTSSAFTNPSLNSNQPQHF. DNA for the CDR3: TGTACCAGCAGTGCCTTCACAAACCCTTCTCTTAATAGCAATCAGCCCCAGCATTTT.